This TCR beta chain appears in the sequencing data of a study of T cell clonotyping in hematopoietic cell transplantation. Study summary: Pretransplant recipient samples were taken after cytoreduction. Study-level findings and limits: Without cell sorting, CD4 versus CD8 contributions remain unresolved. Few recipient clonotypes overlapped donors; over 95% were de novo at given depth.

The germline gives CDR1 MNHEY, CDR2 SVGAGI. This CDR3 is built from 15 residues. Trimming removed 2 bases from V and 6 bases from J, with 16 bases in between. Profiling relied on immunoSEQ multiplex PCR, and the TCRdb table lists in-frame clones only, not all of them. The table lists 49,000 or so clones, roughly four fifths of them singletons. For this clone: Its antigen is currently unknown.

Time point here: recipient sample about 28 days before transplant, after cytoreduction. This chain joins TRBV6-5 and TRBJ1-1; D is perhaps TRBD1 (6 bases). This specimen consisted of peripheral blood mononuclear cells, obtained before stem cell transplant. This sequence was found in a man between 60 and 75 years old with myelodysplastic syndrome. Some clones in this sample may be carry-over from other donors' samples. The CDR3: CASSYGGYGGAEAFF. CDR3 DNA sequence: TGTGCCAGCAGTTACGGGGGGTACGGGGGCGCTGAAGCTTTCTTT.